The T cell receptor beta chain under discussion was sequenced for a study of spatial heterogeneity in lung cancer. Study-level background: More beta-chain than alpha-chain sequences were consistently detected.

Documented time point: sample taken at primary tumor resection. In each case, whole RNA from tumor, nontumor lung or frozen PBMC was sequenced unsorted. Study conclusions and caveats: Resection saw ubiquitous expanded tumor TCRs appear in blood more than follow-up did.

With respect to this clonotype: Its antigen is not known.

Unique molecular identifiers tagged every individual TCR cDNA molecule. Using its own MiXCR run on the 5' RACE reads, TCRdb lists one record per CDR3 protein. The table shows 60,000 to 75,000 distinct CDR3 sequences, with under 7.5% occurring only once. With V trimmed by 3 bases and J by 5 bases, 3 bases remained unmatched. This CDR3 has 13 amino acids. The germline CDR1 and CDR2 sequences are LGHDT and YNNKEL (reference sequence). The sequences come from PBMCs, collected at surgery. V is TRBV3-1 and J is TRBJ2-5; 7 nucleotides line up with TRBD2. The sequence came from a female donor with early-stage non-small cell lung cancer. Here the CDR3 reads CASSHAGEETQYF. Here the CDR3 DNA reads TGTGCCAGCAGCCATGCGGGGGAGGAGACCCAGTACTTC.